The present TCR beta chain was sequenced within a study of control samples from healthy donors and cancer patients. This CDR3 is built from 14 residues. Germline CDR1 MNHEY, CDR2 SVGEGT. Trimming left V 5 bases short and J 2 bases short, with 10 bases between. Using immunoSEQ multiplex PCR, the repertoire was profiled, and TCRdb retains in-frame clones only, with some absent. This sample has about 170,000 clones, with around 93% found just once. This sequence joins TRBV6-2 or TRBV6-3 and TRBJ1-3, with no clear D. Sequences were obtained from blood. The clonotype comes from a woman aged 55-70 years in good health. Here the CDR3 DNA reads TGTGCCAGCAGTGGGGTGCGAACTGGAAACACCATATATTTT. Translating it yields CASSGVRTGNTIYF.